This T cell receptor (beta chain) emerged from a study of CXCR3-negative and CXCR3-positive naive CD8 T cells. Across the whole study: The total count of TRB reads reached around 130 million, and each library contributed about 1.5 +/- 0.3 million. Findings and caveats of the study: Because surface CD5 did not distinguish the naive subsets, TCR strength was inferred from TRB CDR3 properties. Naive subsets were similarly diverse, while memory CD8+ repertoires were much less diverse. Whereas memory cells differed, naive CXCR3-negative and CXCR3-positive cells shared similar TRBV-TRBJ usage.

As to this clonotype: As yet, its antigen is unknown.

Germline loops: CDR1 SGHTA, CDR2 FQGNSA. CDR3 size: 18 residues. Libraries of TRB cDNA were made by 5' RACE and carried UMIs. TCRdb reworked the 5' RACE reads into one entry per CDR3 protein, no DNA. The repertoire table contains around 48,000 distinct CDR3 sequences. V is TRBV7-2 and J is TRBJ2-1; TCRdb reports TRBD1, a call that lacks DNA to check it against. This TCR came from a human donor in good health. Some clones in this sample may be carry-over from other donors' samples. Sequences were obtained from memory CD8+ T cells from blood. The CDR3 here is CASSPDREEGSSYNEQFF.